A selection of T cell receptor beta chains follows, all from one sample in a study of T cell responses to AZD1222 COVID-19 vaccine. The table came from immunoSEQ multiplex PCR; TCRdb's copy has only in-frame clones and leaves some out. The sample has about 100,000 clones, approximately 91% seen once; the top ten hold over 15%. The sample was peripheral blood, taken on day 0 of AZD1222 vaccination. The receptors here all came from an adult in good health. Both conserved end residues are part of each CDR3. Each record gives: CDR3 protein, V gene, clone size. Size is omitted from some rows. Given values are once, few, many or a class for expanded clones.

CDR3aa: CASSYQRGGSYEQYF
v_gene: TRBV6-5
abundance: .

CDR3aa: CASSLDRVNEQFF
v_gene: TRBV27
abundance: .

CDR3aa: CASSPGGGNSGNTIYF
v_gene: TRBV7-8
abundance: .

CDR3aa: CAISESFETGSQETQYF
v_gene: TRBV10-3
abundance: .

CDR3aa: CASSRGGDPNQPQHF
v_gene: TRBV5-8
abundance: .

CDR3aa: CASSLGGRVVTGELFF
v_gene: TRBV7-8
abundance: once

CDR3aa: CASSEQGDYGYTF
v_gene: TRBV19
abundance: .

CDR3aa: CASSKTGQGFDEQFF
v_gene: TRBV11-2
abundance: .

CDR3aa: CASSLEDRATDTQYF
v_gene: TRBV5-1
abundance: .

CDR3aa: CASSIQGGNTEAFF
v_gene: TRBV19
abundance: .

CDR3aa: CASSFTGENEQFF
v_gene: TRBV5-4
abundance: .

CDR3aa: CASSSLLAGEETQYF
v_gene: TRBV19
abundance: once

CDR3aa: CAIKQVGGRADEQYF
v_gene: TRBV10-3
abundance: .

CDR3aa: CASSEGLAGGNEQFF
v_gene: TRBV9
abundance: .

CDR3aa: CASSQDRGLFALADTQYF
v_gene: TRBV27
abundance: .

CDR3aa: CASSEARDPANTGELFF
v_gene: TRBV6-1
abundance: .

CDR3aa: CASSYASGEVETQYF
v_gene: TRBV5-1
abundance: .

CDR3aa: CASSPQEAPVGELFF
v_gene: TRBV18
abundance: .

CDR3aa: CASSFGRDYNEQFF
v_gene: TRBV28
abundance: few

CDR3aa: CASSEQGQNNYGYTF
v_gene: TRBV6-1
abundance: .

CDR3aa: CASSHLGQGFDGYTF
v_gene: TRBV4-2
abundance: .

CDR3aa: CASSQEGEGEAFF
v_gene: TRBV4-2
abundance: .

CDR3aa: CASRDGHLNTGELFF
v_gene: TRBV19
abundance: .

CDR3aa: CASSPDGYSNQPQHF
v_gene: TRBV5-8
abundance: .

CDR3aa: CASSSLIGDIFVNSNQPQHF
v_gene: TRBV6-2/TRBV6-3
abundance: .

CDR3aa: CASRSDRRRTDTQYF
v_gene: TRBV9
abundance: .

CDR3aa: CASSYEGGEQYF
v_gene: TRBV5-1
abundance: .

CDR3aa: CASSQDPRIRQGTSPLHF
v_gene: TRBV4-1
abundance: .

CDR3aa: CASSEILWYFNQPQHF
v_gene: TRBV6-1
abundance: .

CDR3aa: CASRSEGAREQFF
v_gene: TRBV10-1
abundance: once

CDR3aa: CASSLDRGLETQYF
v_gene: TRBV7-9
abundance: .

CDR3aa: CASSLGARNQPQHF
v_gene: TRBV28
abundance: .

CDR3aa: CASSGGQISNYGYTF
v_gene: TRBV25-1
abundance: .

CDR3aa: CASSLTSGQMNTEAFF
v_gene: TRBV28
abundance: .

CDR3aa: CASSEHHRAEYNEQFF
v_gene: TRBV10-2
abundance: .

CDR3aa: CASSLVGINSETQYF
v_gene: TRBV7-8
abundance: .

CDR3aa: CASSNGLAGVDTQYF
v_gene: TRBV7-9
abundance: .

CDR3aa: CSAARPTEAFF
v_gene: TRBV20-1
abundance: .

CDR3aa: CASSLGGRTLGFF
v_gene: TRBV12-3/TRBV12-4
abundance: few

CDR3aa: CASSFGGDTEAFF
v_gene: TRBV5-1
abundance: .

CDR3aa: CASRLADLLTGELFF
v_gene: TRBV5-1
abundance: once

CDR3aa: CASSPRTANTGELFF
v_gene: TRBV7-9
abundance: .

CDR3aa: CASSPGQGYNEQFF
v_gene: TRBV18
abundance: .

CDR3aa: CASSLGLGMGTDTQYF
v_gene: TRBV5-1
abundance: .

CDR3aa: CASSLQGRETQYF
v_gene: TRBV6-5
abundance: .

CDR3aa: CASSFFRQVVTEAFF
v_gene: TRBV2
abundance: .

CDR3aa: CSVAQGASSNQPQHF
v_gene: TRBV29-1
abundance: .

CDR3aa: CASSLSPSGYRNEQFF
v_gene: TRBV7-2
abundance: .

CDR3aa: CASSLSEGHNSPLHF
v_gene: TRBV7-9
abundance: .

CDR3aa: CASSQDRGFSHTEAFF
v_gene: TRBV3-1/TRBV3-2
abundance: .

CDR3aa: CAISERGTDSGSPLHF
v_gene: TRBV10-3
abundance: once

CDR3aa: CASSQDQGSGYTF
v_gene: TRBV4-1
abundance: .

CDR3aa: CASGSLAGGPTGTDTQYF
v_gene: TRBV12-5
abundance: once